What follows are 32 T cell receptor beta chains derived from one specimen sequenced in a study of Tregs in tolerant kidney transplant recipients. Measured with immunoSEQ multiplex PCR; TCRdb has only the in-frame clones, and not every one. The sample has 31,000 or so clones. Here the sequenced sample was CD8+ T cells from blood, taken before the transplant. The receptors stem from a human donor who received a combined kidney and bone marrow transplant.

The sequenced part of the CDR3 DNA is TGTGCCAGTACCTTGACAGGGGGCTTAATTGGC. This encodes CASTLTGGLIG. From start to end, the CDR3 is CASTLTGGLIGYTF. The gene calls are TRBV19 and TRBJ1-2, with 10 bases aligning to TRBD1. The read ends 3 residues early relative to the CDR3; the germline J gene fills the gap. From germline, CDR1 is LNHDA and CDR2 SQIVND (reference sequence). Germline trimming cut 7 bases from V and 7 bases from J; bases unmatched to any gene: 9. This CDR3 contains 14 residues.

In the case of this clone: The read terminates 3 residues ahead of where the CDR3 ends, so the germline J gene completes it. The genes are TRBV20-1 and TRBJ1-4; D is unresolved. Germline CDR1 and CDR2: DFQATT and SNEGSKA (reference sequence). This CDR3 is 16 amino acids long. Trimming shortened V by 0 bases and J by 5 bases, and 16 bases separated the two germline ends. The CDR3: CSARDRGPRGNEKLFF. The sequenced CDR3 bases are TGCAGTGCTAGAGATCGAGGCCCCCGAGGGAATGAAAAA.

Comments on this clone: The CDR3 is cut off 3 residues early in the read; its end comes from the germline J gene. This chain connects TRBV7-9 to TRBJ1-4; weak D call: TRBD1 (5 bases). V was trimmed by 4 bases and J by 6 bases, leaving 9 bases between them. CDR3 size: 13 residues. The germline gives CDR1 SEHNR, CDR2 FQNEAQ (reference sequence). CDR3 DNA, as far as it was read: TGTGCCAGCAGCTCGGGACTGGATGAAAAA. Amino acid sequence: CASSSGLDEK. The CDR3 reads in full as CASSSGLDEKLFF.

For this clone: The read is 3 residues too short to cover the CDR3 end, so that end is filled in from the germline J gene. This chain links TRBV2 with TRBJ1-2; TRBD1 agrees at 9 bases. V lost 8 bases to trimming and J lost 4 bases; unmatched junction nucleotides: 11. The CDR3 loop spans 15 amino acids. The V gene's germline CDR1 is SNHLY and CDR2 FYNNEI. The CDR3 loop is CASRSGTGISYGYTF. The CDR3 bases that were read are TGTGCCAGCCGTTCCGGGACAGGGATTAGCTATGGC.

With respect to this clone: The observed sequence ends 3 residues before the CDR3 terminus, with the missing tail filled in from the germline J gene. The rearrangement uses TRBV6-1 and TRBJ1-1; unclear D gene. The germline V and J ends were trimmed by 3 bases and 4 bases, with 9 bases remaining between them. The germline gives CDR1 MNHNS, CDR2 SASEGT. The CDR3 extends over 13 amino acids. CDR3 DNA (partial): TGTGCCAGCAGTGACACGGTTGTCACTGAA. As protein: CASSDTVVTE. The whole CDR3 reads CASSDTVVTEAFF.

A word on this clone: Coverage ceases 3 residues before the CDR3 finishes, and the germline J gene fills in the end. The rearrangement joins TRBV7-9 to TRBJ1-1; 7 bases agree with TRBD1. The CDR3 covers 15 residues. Per the germline V gene, CDR1 is SEHNR and CDR2 is FQNEAQ (reference sequence). V shed 5 bases, J shed 0 bases, and the junction held 6 bases outside the gene matches. CDR3 DNA, as far as it was read: TGTGCCAGCAGCGCCTCAGGGGGACTGAACACTGAA. Encoded protein: CASSASGGLNTE. The whole CDR3 region reads CASSASGGLNTEAFF.

Concerning this clone itself: The CDR3 extends 3 residues past the end of the read, so its final part is completed from the germline J gene. The rearrangement uses TRBV20-1 and TRBJ1-3; TRBD1 might be the D (6 bases). The V gene's germline CDR1 is DFQATT and CDR2 SNEGSKA (reference sequence). V was trimmed by 5 bases and J by 2 bases, leaving 16 bases between them. The CDR3 extends over 15 amino acids. CDR3 DNA (partial): TGCAGTGCTTCCAGGGGCTATGTGACTGGAAACACC. Its protein product is CSASRGYVTGNT. The full CDR3 reads CSASRGYVTGNTIYF.

CDR3 sequence reads: CASSFLAGGYEQYF. The part of the CDR3 DNA that was read is TGTGCCAGCAGCTTTCTGGCGGGAGGGTACGAG. V and J are TRBV5-4 and TRBJ2-7; 9 nucleotides agree with TRBD2. The CDR3 goes on 3 residues after the read ends, and that part is filled in from the germline J gene. The CDR3 is 14 residues long. V was clipped by 2 bases and J by 4 bases; unmatched bases: 4. The germline V gene has CDR1 SGHNT and CDR2 YYREEE (reference sequence).

Concerning this clone itself: The read falls 3 residues short of the CDR3 end, and the missing part is taken from the germline J gene. The chain carries TRBV7-8 and TRBJ1-2; 8 bases match TRBD1. CDR1 SGHVS and CDR2 FQNEAQ come from the germline V gene. This CDR3 has 15 residues. Losses at the gene ends were 2 bases for V and 2 bases for J; bases not matched to a gene: 4. CDR3 sequence: CASSLYGTGNYGYTF. The sequenced CDR3 bases are TGTGCCAGCAGCTTATATGGGACAGGCAACTATGGC.

With respect to this clone: The read is 3 residues too short to cover the CDR3 end, so that end is filled in from the germline J gene. The chain employs TRBV20-1 and TRBJ2-7; no clear D gene. The CDR3 has 13 residues. Germline V lookup: CDR1 DFQATT, CDR2 SNEGSKA (reference sequence). Trimming took 5 bases from V and 3 from J, leaving 14 bases between them. The sequenced part of the CDR3 DNA is TGCAGTGCTCAGTCTGTCCTTTTCTACGAG. Translating it yields CSAQSVLFYE. The entire CDR3 protein is CSAQSVLFYEQYF.

On this clone: The read ends 3 residues shy of where the CDR3 ends; the end is completed using the germline J gene. The V gene is TRBV10-1, the J gene TRBJ2-1; the match to TRBD2 covers 16 bases. V dropped 3 bases and J dropped 7; count of bases not matched to a gene: 12. Germline assignment: CDR1 WNHNN and CDR2 SYGVQD (reference sequence). The CDR3 sequence is 19 residues long. The CDR3 here is CASSELGLAGGPYHNEQFF. The DNA read from the CDR3 is TGCGCCAGCAGTGAATTGGGACTAGCGGGAGGGCCTTATCATAATGAG.

Remarks on this clone: The read is 3 residues too short to cover the CDR3 end, so that end is filled in from the germline J gene. The J gene is TRBJ2-5, the V gene TRBV19; TRBD1 matches at 11 bases. The V segment lost 4 bases and the J segment 1 base; nucleotides outside the gene matches: 5. From germline, CDR1 is LNHDA and CDR2 SQIVND (reference sequence). This CDR3 comprises 16 residues. CDR3 bases read: TGTGCCAGTAGTAACTGGGACAGGGGGGGCCAAGAGACC. Its protein is CASSNWDRGGQET. In full, the CDR3 reads CASSNWDRGGQETQYF.

Concerning this clone itself: The read ends 3 residues early relative to the CDR3; the germline J gene fills the gap. The chain has TRBV5-1 and TRBJ2-7; D not resolved. The V gene lost 4 bases and the J gene lost 4 bases, with 15 bases spanning the gap. Germline CDR1 reads SGHRS; CDR2 reads YFSETQ. CDR3 size: 14 residues. The part of the CDR3 DNA that was read is TGCGCCAGCAGCCCTTCCAGTCGCCCGTACGAG. This translates into CASSPSSRPYE. The entire CDR3 is CASSPSSRPYEQYF.

CDR3 in amino acids: CSARALTAYEQYF. The covered CDR3 bases are TGCAGTGCTAGAGCTTTAACAGCCTACGAG. V gene TRBV20-1 combines with J gene TRBJ2-7; no definite D call. The DNA ends 3 residues before the CDR3 does, and the rest of the CDR3 is filled in from the germline J gene. The CDR3 runs to 13 residues. Germline V gene data show CDR1 as DFQATT and CDR2 as SNEGSKA (reference sequence). Trimming removed 1 base at V and 2 bases at J, with 9 bases between.

Of note for this clone: The sequenced fragment ends 3 residues before the CDR3 boundary, so the rest is inferred from the germline J gene. V is TRBV7-9 and J is TRBJ1-1; D is perhaps TRBD1 (6 bases). V lost 5 bases and J lost 1, with 11 bases in between. CDR1 and CDR2 from the germline V gene are SEHNR and FQNEAQ (reference sequence). This CDR3 has 14 amino acids. CDR3 amino acids: CASSPGHQNTEAFF. The sequenced CDR3 bases are TGTGCCAGCAGCCCGGGACACCAGAACACTGAA.

With respect to this clone: The read comes to an end 3 residues before the CDR3 does, leaving the germline J gene to fill in the end. The sample holds other DNA sequences that translate to the same CDR3. The chain joins TRBV18 to TRBJ2-6; tentatively, D is TRBD1 (5 bases). There are 16 residues in the CDR3. Trimming took off 3 bases at V and 0 bases at J, with 9 bases between the two ends. Germline CDR1 reads KGHSH; CDR2 reads LQKENI. The CDR3 region is CASSPRASSGANVLTF. CDR3 bases read: TGTGCCAGCTCACCCAGGGCGAGCTCTGGGGCCAACGTC.

To note about this clone: The CDR3 is cut off 3 residues early in the read; its end comes from the germline J gene. The rearrangement joins TRBV30 to TRBJ1-2; 7 nucleotides line up with TRBD1. J lost 1 base, V lost 0 bases, and 8 bases had no gene match. The CDR3 is made up of 16 amino acids. Germline CDR1 and CDR2: GTSNPN and SVGIG (reference sequence). CDR3 DNA (partial): TGTGCCTGGAGTGTAAAGGGGGCCCTCGATAACTATGGC. Translated: CAWSVKGALDNYG. The complete CDR3 protein is CAWSVKGALDNYGYTF.

Concerning this clone itself: The read ends 3 residues early relative to the CDR3; the germline J gene fills the gap. This chain connects TRBV20-1 to TRBJ2-7; 9 bases match TRBD2. The CDR3 is made up of 16 amino acids. With V trimmed by 2 bases and J by 2 bases, 10 bases remained unmatched. The germline V gene encodes CDR1 DFQATT and CDR2 SNEGSKA (reference sequence). The CDR3 is CSARPVFSGSPYEQYF. CDR3 bases read: TGCAGTGCTAGACCCGTATTTAGCGGGAGCCCCTACGAG.

Details on this clone: Read data end 3 residues before the CDR3 end; the end is taken from the germline J gene. The chain combines TRBV7-3 with TRBJ1-1, with 9 nucleotides matching TRBD1. V lost 2 bases and J lost 5; bases outside the gene matches: 9. Germline V CDR1 and CDR2: SGHTA, FQGTGA. The CDR3 length is 16 residues. The CDR3 loop reads CASSLGTGLGETEAFF. The sequenced CDR3 bases are TGTGCCAGCAGCTTAGGGACAGGGTTAGGAGAAACTGAA.

About this clone: Relative to the germline gene, one junction end is altered; a read error may explain this. The CDR3 end lies 3 residues beyond the end of the read and is filled in from the germline J gene. The chain joins TRBV4-2 to TRBJ2-2, with a weak D call TRBD1 (5 bases). The CDR3 is made up of 17 amino acids. Germline V gene sequence: CDR1 LGHNA, CDR2 YNFKEQ. The DNA read from the CDR3 is TGCGCCAGCAGCCACCCTGACCCGGGCTTAGGGGCCGGGGAG. Translating it yields CASSHPDPGLGAGE. The full CDR3 sequence reads CASSHPDPGLGAGELFF.

Worth noting for this clone: The read ends 3 residues before the CDR3 terminus; that terminus is restored from the germline J gene. V and J are TRBV20-1 and TRBJ2-7; 9 bases are a match to TRBD1. The CDR3 length is 15 residues. V was pared by 1 base and J by 3 bases, with 7 bases of the junction left unmatched. CDR1 and CDR2 from the germline V gene are DFQATT and SNEGSKA (reference sequence). CDR3 bases read: TGCAGTGCTAGAGGGGACAGGGCGGATTTCTACGAG. Encoded protein: CSARGDRADFYE. The entire CDR3 protein reads CSARGDRADFYEQYF.

A word on this clone: The CDR3 end is not reached by the read, which stops 3 residues before it; the germline J gene fills it in. The J gene is TRBJ2-7, the V gene TRBV7-2; D not certain. The CDR3 sequence is 12 residues long. Deletions cut 5 bases from V and 2 bases from J, with 7 bases between. The germline V gene has CDR1 SGHTA and CDR2 FQGNSA. Partial CDR3 DNA: TGTGCCAGCAGCCTGTTTGCCTACGAG. Its translation is CASSLFAYE. The CDR3 in its entirety is CASSLFAYEQYF.

Regarding this clone: Read sequence stops 3 residues before the CDR3 end, and the germline J gene provides the missing end. V and J are TRBV12-3 or TRBV12-4 and TRBJ2-1; a possible D gene is TRBD2 (5 bases). The CDR3 loop spans 18 amino acids. The V gene lost 5 bases and the J gene lost 2 bases, with 22 bases spanning the gap. CDR3 amino acids: CASSTRAGAGGPYNEQFF. CDR3 DNA (partial): TGTGCCAGCAGTACTAGGGCAGGCGCAGGCGGACCCTACAATGAG.

As regards this clone: The CDR3 is cut off 3 residues early in the read; its end comes from the germline J gene. J is TRBJ2-5 and V is TRBV7-9; D is undetermined. The CDR3 length is 15 residues. Germline CDR1 and CDR2: SEHNR and FQNEAQ (reference sequence). The germline V and J ends were trimmed by 4 bases and 5 bases, with 17 bases remaining between them. The CDR3 protein is CASSSRVGGTETQYF. CDR3 DNA, as far as it was read: TGTGCCAGCAGCTCAAGGGTTGGTGGCACCGAGACC. The variable domain in full, with the rest retrieved from reference TRBV7-9 and TRBJ2-5, is DTGVSQNPRHKITKRGQNVTFRCDPISEHNRLYWYRQTLGQGPEFLTYFQNEAQLEKSRLLSDRFSAERPKGSFSTLEIQRTEQGDSAMYLCASSSRVGGTETQYFGPGTRLLVL.

Of note for this clone: The read halts 3 residues ahead of the CDR3 end, with the missing end drawn from the germline J gene. The J gene is TRBJ2-3, the V gene TRBV30, with no clear D. CDR3 size: 14 residues. The V gene's germline CDR1 is GTSNPN and CDR2 SVGIG (reference sequence). V was cut by 4 bases and J by 0 bases, with 11 bases left in between. CDR3 protein: CAWISYRSTDTQYF. CDR3 DNA (partial): TGTGCCTGGATCTCTTACCGGAGCACAGATACG. Complete variable domain (other parts from reference TRBV30 and TRBJ2-3): SQTIHQWPATLVQPVGSPLSLECTVEGTSNPNLYWYRQAAGRGLQLLFYSVGIGQISSEVPQNLSASRPQDRQFILSSKKLLLSDSGFYLCAWISYRSTDTQYFGPGTRLTVL.

Of note for this clone: The read ends 3 residues early relative to the CDR3; the germline J gene fills the gap. V and J are TRBV5-1 and TRBJ1-1; 7 nucleotides line up with TRBD1. The V gene's germline CDR1 is SGHRS and CDR2 YFSETQ. The junction had 3 bases not matched to a gene; V was cut back by 4 bases and J by 0 bases. This CDR3 spans 14 amino acids. The CDR3 spells CASSPQGVNTEAFF. The CDR3 DNA, read in part, is TGCGCCAGCAGCCCGCAGGGGGTGAACACTGAA.

As regards this clone: With the read ending 3 residues before the CDR3 end, the germline J gene is used to fill in that end. The chain employs TRBV7-6 and TRBJ2-1; 9 bases are a match to TRBD2. Germline trimming cut 5 bases from V and 0 bases from J; bases unmatched to any gene: 11. The germline CDR1 and CDR2 sequences are SGHVS and FNYEAQ. CDR3 length: 18 amino acids. The covered CDR3 bases are TGTGCCAGCAGCCCAGGACTAGCGATCGAGAGCTCCTACAATGAG. Encoded protein: CASSPGLAIESSYNE. The entire CDR3 sequence reads CASSPGLAIESSYNEQFF.

With regard to this clone: The read gets to within 3 residues of the CDR3 end, and the germline J gene fills in the rest. The rearrangement uses TRBV28 and TRBJ2-3, with 11 bases fitting TRBD2. The J segment lost 3 bases and the V segment lost 3 bases, leaving 2 bases of the junction unmatched. From germline, CDR1 is MDHEN and CDR2 SYDVKM. CDR3 length equals 15 residues. CDR3 DNA, as far as it was read: TGTGCCAGCAGTTTCCTAGCGGGAGGTACAGATACG. It translates to CASSFLAGGTDT. The entire CDR3 protein is CASSFLAGGTDTQYF.

Worth noting for this clone: Sequencing ends 3 residues short of the CDR3 end; the germline J gene provides the rest. The chain uses TRBV19 and TRBJ1-3; D not resolved. This CDR3 has 14 residues. V lost 5 bases to trimming and J lost 8 bases, with 16 bases between them. Looked up from germline, CDR1 is LNHDA and CDR2 is SQIVND (reference sequence). The part of the CDR3 DNA that was read is TGTGCCAGTAGTTCATTCGTTATCGGGGACACC. This codes for CASSSFVIGDT. The whole CDR3 is CASSSFVIGDTIYF.

Comment on this clone: Read sequence stops 3 residues before the CDR3 end, and the germline J gene provides the missing end. The V and J genes are TRBV5-1 and TRBJ1-1; 7 nucleotides match TRBD1. The CDR3 is 13 residues long. The V gene's germline CDR1 is SGHRS and CDR2 YFSETQ. Losses at the gene ends were 4 bases for V and 7 bases for J; bases not matched to a gene: 7. Incomplete CDR3 DNA: TGCGCCAGCAGCCTGGACAGGAACTTTGAA. Translating it yields CASSLDRNFE. The entire CDR3 reads CASSLDRNFEAFF.

The CDR3 loop reads CASSRAQGDTEAFF. The covered CDR3 bases are TGTGCCAGCAGCCGAGCACAGGGGGACACTGAA. This chain connects TRBV14 to TRBJ1-1, with 8 positions matching TRBD1. The CDR3 extends 3 residues past the end of the read, so its final part is completed from the germline J gene. The CDR3 covers 14 residues. Germline assignment: CDR1 SGHDN and CDR2 FVKESK. V trimming: 4 bases; J trimming: 3 bases; junction bases outside the gene matches: 4.

About this clone itself: The read halts 3 residues ahead of the CDR3 end, with the missing end drawn from the germline J gene. V is TRBV19 and J is TRBJ2-7, with TRBD2 identical over 10 bases. The ends lost 5 bases at V and 5 bases at J; junction bases unmatched: 6. CDR3 size: 14 residues. In germline, CDR1 is LNHDA, CDR2 SQIVND (reference sequence). The DNA read from the CDR3 is TGTGCCAGTAGTGTCGGGACTAGCGCCGACGAG. Amino acid sequence: CASSVGTSADE. The whole CDR3 reads CASSVGTSADEQYF.